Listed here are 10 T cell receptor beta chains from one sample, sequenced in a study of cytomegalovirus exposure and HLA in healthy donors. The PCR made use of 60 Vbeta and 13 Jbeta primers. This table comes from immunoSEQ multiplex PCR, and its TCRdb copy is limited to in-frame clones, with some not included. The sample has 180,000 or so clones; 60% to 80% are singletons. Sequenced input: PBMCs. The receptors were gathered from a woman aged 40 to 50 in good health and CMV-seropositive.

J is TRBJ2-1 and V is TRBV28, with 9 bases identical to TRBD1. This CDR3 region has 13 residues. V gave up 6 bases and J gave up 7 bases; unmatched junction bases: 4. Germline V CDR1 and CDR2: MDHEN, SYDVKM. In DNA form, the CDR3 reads TGTGCCAGCAGGGGGACAGGGACTAATGAGCAGTTCTTC. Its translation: CASRGTGTNEQFF.

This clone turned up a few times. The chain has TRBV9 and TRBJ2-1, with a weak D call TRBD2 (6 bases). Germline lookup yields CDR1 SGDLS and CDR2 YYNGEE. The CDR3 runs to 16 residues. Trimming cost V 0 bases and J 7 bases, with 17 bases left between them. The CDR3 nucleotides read TGTGCCAGCAGCGTAGCGGCGGGATCCCCTTGGAATGAGCAGTTCTTC. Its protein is CASSVAAGSPWNEQFF.

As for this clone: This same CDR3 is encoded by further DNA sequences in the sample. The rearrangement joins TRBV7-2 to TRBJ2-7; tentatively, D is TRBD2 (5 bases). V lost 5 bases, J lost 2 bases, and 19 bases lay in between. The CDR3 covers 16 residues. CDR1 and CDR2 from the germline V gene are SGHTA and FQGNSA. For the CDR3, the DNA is TGTGCCAGCAGCCTTCTAGGAGGCGGGCCGACCTACGAGCAGTACTTC. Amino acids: CASSLLGGGPTYEQYF.

The CDR3 bases are TGCGCCAGCAGCCAAGATCCGGCAGGGGGGAATGAAAAACTGTTTTTT. Protein product: CASSQDPAGGNEKLFF. V is TRBV4-3 and J is TRBJ1-4, with 7 bases identical to TRBD1. The germline V gene encodes CDR1 LGHNA and CDR2 YSLEER. The CDR3 contains 16 residues. J gave up 5 bases and V 0 bases, and 6 bases lay outside the gene matches.

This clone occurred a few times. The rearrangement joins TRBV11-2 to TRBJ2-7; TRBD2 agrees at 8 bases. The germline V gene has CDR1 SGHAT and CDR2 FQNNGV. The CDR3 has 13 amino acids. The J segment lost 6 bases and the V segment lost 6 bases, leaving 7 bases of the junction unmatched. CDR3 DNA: TGTGCCAGCAGACCGCCTAGCGGGCCCGAGCAGTACTTC. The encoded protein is CASRPPSGPEQYF.

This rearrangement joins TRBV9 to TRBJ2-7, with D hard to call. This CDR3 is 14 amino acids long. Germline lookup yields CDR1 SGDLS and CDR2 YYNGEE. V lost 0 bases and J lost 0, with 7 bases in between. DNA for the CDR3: TGTGCCAGCAGCGTAGTGGGCAGCTCCTACGAGCAGTACTTC. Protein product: CASSVVGSSYEQYF. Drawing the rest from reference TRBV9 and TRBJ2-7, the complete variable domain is DSGVTQTPKHLITATGQRVTLRCSPRSGDLSVYWYQQSLDQGLQFLIQYYNGEERAKGNILERFSAQQFPDLHSELNLSSLELGDSALYFCASSVVGSSYEQYFGPGTRLTVT.

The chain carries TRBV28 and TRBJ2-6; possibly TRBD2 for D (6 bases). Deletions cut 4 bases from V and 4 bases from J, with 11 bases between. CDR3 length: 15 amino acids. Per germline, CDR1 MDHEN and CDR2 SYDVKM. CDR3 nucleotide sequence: TGTGCCAGCAGTTCGGGGGACGTGGGGGCCAACGTCCTGACTTTC. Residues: CASSSGDVGANVLTF.

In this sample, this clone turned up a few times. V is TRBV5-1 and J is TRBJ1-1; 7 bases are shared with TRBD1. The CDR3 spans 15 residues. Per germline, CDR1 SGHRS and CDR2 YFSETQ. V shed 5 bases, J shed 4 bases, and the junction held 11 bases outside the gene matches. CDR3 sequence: CASSLTGNEGTEAFF. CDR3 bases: TGCGCCAGCAGTTTGACAGGGAATGAGGGCACTGAAGCTTTCTTT.

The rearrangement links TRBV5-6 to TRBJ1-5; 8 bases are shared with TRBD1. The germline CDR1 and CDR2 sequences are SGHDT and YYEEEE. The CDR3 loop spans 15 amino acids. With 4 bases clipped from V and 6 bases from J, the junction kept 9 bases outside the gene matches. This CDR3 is CASSLTGQASQPQHF. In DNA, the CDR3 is TGTGCCAGCAGCCTGACGGGACAGGCTAGTCAGCCCCAGCATTTT.

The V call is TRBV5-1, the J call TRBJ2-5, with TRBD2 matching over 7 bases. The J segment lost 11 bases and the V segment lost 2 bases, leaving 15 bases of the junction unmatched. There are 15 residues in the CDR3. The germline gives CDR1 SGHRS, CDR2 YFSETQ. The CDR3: CASSFSGRALGEQYF. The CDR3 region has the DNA TGCGCCAGCAGCTTCTCAGGGAGGGCCCTGGGAGAGCAGTACTTC.